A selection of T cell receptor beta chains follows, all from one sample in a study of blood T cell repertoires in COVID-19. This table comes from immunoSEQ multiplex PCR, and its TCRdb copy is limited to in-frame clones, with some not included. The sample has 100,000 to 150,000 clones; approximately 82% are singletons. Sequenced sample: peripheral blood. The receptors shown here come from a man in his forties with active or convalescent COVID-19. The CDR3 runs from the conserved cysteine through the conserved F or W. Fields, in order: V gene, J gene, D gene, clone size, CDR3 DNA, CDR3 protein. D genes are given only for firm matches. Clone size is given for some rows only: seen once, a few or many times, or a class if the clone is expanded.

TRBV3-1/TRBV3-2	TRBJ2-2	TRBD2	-	TGTGCCAGCAGCCAAGGGCTAGCGGGGGTCACCGGGGAGCTGTTTTTT	CASSQGLAGVTGELFF
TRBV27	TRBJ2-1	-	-	TGTGCCAGCAGTTCAGGACAGATATACAATGAGCAGTTCTTC	CASSSGQIYNEQFF
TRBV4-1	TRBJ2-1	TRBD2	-	TGCGCCAGCAGCCAAGATCAAGCTAGCGGGGGGTTTTTTTCCTACAATGAGCAGTTCTTC	CASSQDQASGGFFSYNEQFF
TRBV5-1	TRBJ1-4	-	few	TGCGCCAGCAGCCATAAAACAGGGCTGGCTAATGAAAAACTGTTTTTT	CASSHKTGLANEKLFF
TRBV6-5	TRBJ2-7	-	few	TGTGCCAGCAGTCTCCGACAGGGAGGACAATTCGAGCAGTACTTC	CASSLRQGGQFEQYF
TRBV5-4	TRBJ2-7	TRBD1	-	TGTGCCAGCAGCCCGACCCAAGACAGGGACTACGAGCAGTACTTC	CASSPTQDRDYEQYF
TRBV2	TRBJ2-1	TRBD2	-	TGTGCCACCATGCTAGCGGGGGGCTACAATGAGCAGTTCTTC	CATMLAGGYNEQFF
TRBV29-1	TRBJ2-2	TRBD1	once	TGCAGCGTTGACTCCACAGGGGAGCACGGGGAGCTGTTTTTT	CSVDSTGEHGELFF
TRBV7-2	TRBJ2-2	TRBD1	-	TGTGCCAGCAGCTTAGCGCCAGGGGGAGATACCGGGGAGCTGTTTTTT	CASSLAPGGDTGELFF
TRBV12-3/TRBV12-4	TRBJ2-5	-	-	TGTGCCAGCAGTTCAAATCCCCAAGAGACCCAGTACTTC	CASSSNPQETQYF
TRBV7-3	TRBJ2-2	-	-	TGTGCCAGCAGCAACAAACAGGGACCCACCGGGGAGCTGTTTTTT	CASSNKQGPTGELFF
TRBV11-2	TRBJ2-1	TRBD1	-	TGTGCCAGCAGCTTAGTACAGGGGAAGGGCAATGAGCAGTTCTTC	CASSLVQGKGNEQFF
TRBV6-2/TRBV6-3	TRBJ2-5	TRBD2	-	TGTGCCAGCAGTTTAGGGCTAGCGGCGGAGACCCAGTACTTC	CASSLGLAAETQYF